These 20 T cell receptor beta chains share one sample of origin, sequenced in a study of blood T cell repertoires in COVID-19. Libraries were prepared by immunoSEQ multiplex PCR; TCRdb keeps only in-frame clonotypes and omits some of them. This table holds around 220,000 clones, around four fifths found once. Sequencing used peripheral blood. The receptors derive from a man aged 30-40 years with active or convalescent COVID-19.

The rearrangement uses TRBV6-2 or TRBV6-3 and TRBJ2-1, with 12 bases aligning to TRBD2. V lost 7 bases to trimming and J lost 11 bases; unmatched junction nucleotides: 21. CDR3 length equals 18 residues. Per the germline V gene, CDR1 is MNHEY and CDR2 is SVGEGT. The CDR3 nucleotides read TGTGCCAGCACCCCCCTGGGGCTAGCGGGAGGGCCGGGCCGTCAGCAGTTCTTC. Residues: CASTPLGLAGGPGRQQFF.

The chain is built from TRBV5-6 and TRBJ1-2; 8 bases fit TRBD1. The CDR3 runs 13 residues. V was pared by 1 base and J by 8 bases, with 4 bases of the junction left unmatched. Germline assignment: CDR1 SGHDT and CDR2 YYEEEE. Here the CDR3 DNA reads TGTGCCAGCAGCTTGAGGGGGACAGGAGGCTACACCTTC. It is translated as CASSLRGTGGYTF.

This clone was picked up a small number of times. The chain recombines TRBV4-3 with TRBJ2-5; TRBD1 might be the D (6 bases). V shed 4 bases and J shed 1 base, with 13 bases lying between them. Germline lookup yields CDR1 LGHNA and CDR2 YSLEER. The CDR3 loop spans 15 amino acids. CDR3 nucleotide sequence: TGCGCCAGCAGCCCAGCCCGAGGGGGCCAAGAGACCCAGTACTTC. This gives the protein CASSPARGGQETQYF.

The rearrangement joins TRBV25-1 to TRBJ2-1, with 7 bases lining up with TRBD2. The germline gives CDR1 MGHDK, CDR2 SYGVNS. The CDR3 length is 16 residues. Trimming cost V 1 base and J 6 bases; bases outside gene matches: 9. The CDR3 loop is CASSEWGEGVGNEQFF. The CDR3 nucleotides are TGTGCCAGCAGTGAATGGGGGGAGGGAGTGGGCAATGAGCAGTTCTTC.

The J gene is TRBJ1-2, the V gene TRBV9; 7 nucleotides align to TRBD1. Trimming at V came to 0 bases and at J to 4 bases, leaving 3 bases not matched to a gene. The CDR3 runs 14 residues. Per the germline V gene, CDR1 is SGDLS and CDR2 is YYNGEE. As DNA, the CDR3 is TGTGCCAGCAGCGTAGTTTCAGGGGGCTATGGCTACACCTTC. As protein: CASSVVSGGYGYTF.

Comments on this clone: Other nucleotide sequences in the sample specify the same CDR3. The chain links TRBV18 to TRBJ2-7; no definite D call. The V and J ends lost 6 bases and 0 bases respectively, with 9 bases between them. Germline values: CDR1 KGHSH, CDR2 LQKENI. The CDR3 has 13 amino acids. The CDR3 protein is CASSPWSSYEQYF. The CDR3 region has the DNA TGTGCCAGCTCCCCTTGGAGCTCCTACGAGCAGTACTTC.

The chain recombines TRBV7-9 with TRBJ2-1; 7 positions agree with TRBD1. Trimming took 2 bases from V and 4 from J; bases not matched to a gene: 8. The CDR3 has 16 residues. Germline-derived CDR1 and CDR2 are SEHNR and FQNEAQ (reference sequence). The CDR3 nucleotides are TGTGCCAGCAGCTTACCAATGACAGGGAGATACAATGAGCAGTTCTTC. Its protein product is CASSLPMTGRYNEQFF.

The rearrangement joins TRBV2 to TRBJ2-1; TRBD2 matches at 11 bases. Trimming at V came to 6 bases and at J to 8 bases, leaving 15 bases not matched to a gene. Germline V gene sequence: CDR1 SNHLY, CDR2 FYNNEI. The CDR3 sequence is 17 residues long. The CDR3 protein is CASRAYLAGGLVDEQFF. Written as DNA, the CDR3 is TGTGCCAGCAGGGCCTACCTAGCGGGAGGTTTAGTCGATGAGCAGTTCTTC.

The chain carries TRBV6-2 or TRBV6-3 and TRBJ1-2; TRBD1 aligns across 7 bases. V was clipped by 6 bases and J by 3 bases; unmatched bases: 10. The CDR3 length is 15 residues. The germline V gene encodes CDR1 MNHEY and CDR2 SVGEGT. CDR3 residues: CASSLRDSNYYGYTF. CDR3 coding DNA: TGTGCCAGCAGCTTACGGGACAGCAATTACTATGGCTACACCTTC.

The V call is TRBV7-8, the J call TRBJ1-5, with a possible D match to TRBD1 (5 bases). Germline CDR1 SGHVS, CDR2 FQNEAQ. CDR3 length: 14 amino acids. V was clipped by 7 bases and J by 0 bases, with 10 bases between them. CDR3 nucleotides: TGTGCCAGCATGGGGGACTATAGCAATCAGCCCCAGCATTTT. Translating gives CASMGDYSNQPQHF.

The chain joins TRBV2 to TRBJ2-2, with 7 bases lining up with TRBD1. Germline V gene lookup returns CDR1 SNHLY and CDR2 FYNNEI. This CDR3 spans 16 amino acids. V was clipped by 4 bases and J by 0 bases; unmatched bases: 5. CDR3 loop: CASSVGQGANTGELFF. The DNA for the CDR3 is TGTGCCAGCAGTGTGGGGCAGGGGGCGAACACCGGGGAGCTGTTTTTT.

J is TRBJ2-3 and V is TRBV11-3, with 14 bases lining up with TRBD2. Germline CDR1 and CDR2: SGHNT and YENEEA. The CDR3 is 15 amino acids. With 4 bases clipped from V and 6 bases from J, the junction kept 3 bases outside the gene matches. The CDR3 DNA follows: TGTGCCAGCAGCTCGGGACTAGCGGGAGCGGATACGCAGTATTTT. Translated, it gives CASSSGLAGADTQYF.

This chain joins TRBV24-1 and TRBJ1-2; D call uncertain. Germline V CDR1 and CDR2: KGHDR, SFDVKD. V was clipped by 6 bases and J by 2 bases, with 9 bases between them. The CDR3 consists of 13 residues. Here the CDR3 reads CATSQETNYGYTF. The CDR3 nucleotides read TGTGCCACCAGTCAGGAAACAAACTATGGCTACACCTTC.

The chain has TRBV24-1 and TRBJ1-2, with D unresolved. The CDR3 has 15 amino acids. CDR1 is KGHDR and CDR2 is SFDVKD in the germline V gene. V was cut by 5 bases and J by 6 bases, with 18 bases left in between. The DNA for the CDR3 is TGTGCCACCAGTGGCGATACGACAAAGGTAGATGGCTACACCTTC. The encoded protein is CATSGDTTKVDGYTF.

The chain recombines TRBV24-1 with TRBJ2-3; possible D gene TRBD1, 6 bases. The germline V gene has CDR1 KGHDR and CDR2 SFDVKD. Trimming took 7 bases from V and 6 from J, leaving 10 bases between them. This CDR3 contains 12 residues. The CDR3 spells CATRGAGDTQYF. As DNA, the CDR3 is TGTGCCACCAGGGGGGCCGGGGATACGCAGTATTTT.

The gene calls are TRBV6-2 or TRBV6-3 and TRBJ1-1; weak D call: TRBD1 (5 bases). Per germline, CDR1 MNHEY and CDR2 SVGEGT. Trimming removed 2 bases from V and 4 bases from J, with 11 bases in between. The CDR3 length is 14 residues. CDR3 region: CASSYAGLGTEAFF. The CDR3 DNA follows: TGTGCCAGCAGTTACGCAGGGTTAGGCACTGAAGCTTTCTTT.

This clone has only a few counts. The rearrangement uses TRBV11-2 and TRBJ1-2, with TRBD1 matching 8 bases. Germline V gene lookup returns CDR1 SGHAT and CDR2 FQNNGV. This CDR3 comprises 15 residues. The trim removed 0 bases at V and 4 bases at J, leaving 4 bases unmatched. The CDR3, as DNA: TGTGCCAGCAGCTTAGATTGGACAGGGACCTATGGCTACACCTTC. It yields the protein CASSLDWTGTYGYTF. Based on the CDR3 plus reference TRBV11-2 and TRBJ1-2, the full variable domain is EAGVAQSPRYKIIEKRQSVAFWCNPISGHATLYWYQQILGQGPKLLIQFQNNGVVDDSQLPKDRFSAERLKGVDSTLKIQPAKLEDSAVYLCASSLDWTGTYGYTFGSGTRLTVV.

This clone was seen only a few times. The DNA of the CDR3 is TGCGCCAGCAGCCGCTCAACAGGGTGGGGCTATGGCTACACCTTC. Translating it yields CASSRSTGWGYGYTF. The V call is TRBV5-1, the J call TRBJ1-2; D perhaps matches TRBD1 (6 bases). Germline CDR1 is SGHRS and CDR2 is YFSETQ. V was pared by 4 bases and J by 4 bases, with 17 bases between. The CDR3 extends over 15 amino acids.

V and J are TRBV7-3 and TRBJ2-2, with 13 positions matching TRBD2. CDR1 and CDR2 (germline): SGHTA, FQGTGA. The CDR3 is 16 residues long. V shed 10 bases, J shed 2 bases, and the junction held 7 bases outside the gene matches. CDR3 sequence reads: CATALAGGSNTGELFF. CDR3 bases: TGTGCCACCGCACTAGCGGGAGGGTCAAACACCGGGGAGCTGTTTTTT.

The gene calls are TRBV6-5 and TRBJ1-5; possibly TRBD1 for D (5 bases). This CDR3 has 15 residues. With 6 bases removed from V and 2 bases from J, the gap between germline ends came to 14 bases. Germline CDR1 is MNHEY and CDR2 is SVGAGI. The CDR3 reads CASSPVRGGNQPQHF. DNA of the CDR3: TGTGCCAGCAGCCCGGTTAGGGGCGGCAATCAGCCCCAGCATTTT.